These 24 T cell receptor beta chains came from one sample sequenced in a study of CD8 T cells in Susac syndrome. The RNA input was roughly 0.45 to 1 ug, and it was reverse transcribed with random hexamers. TCRdb redid the calling of the immunoSEQ multiplex PCR reads with MiXCR, one entry per CDR3 protein. The sample records about 140,000 distinct CDR3 sequences, roughly 96% being singletons. Sequencing was performed on CD4+ T cells from PBMCs. Receptor source: a human donor with multiple sclerosis.

The chain joins TRBV20-1 to TRBJ1-1; tentative D call: TRBD1 (5 bases). CDR1 is DFQATT, CDR2 SNEGSKA, per germline (reference sequence). The V end lost 8 bases, the J end lost 2 bases, and 18 bases lay between the germline ends. This CDR3 is built from 14 residues. This CDR3 is CSRAGRSENTEAFF. The DNA of the CDR3 is TGCAGTCGGGCAGGGAGGTCCGAAAACACTGAAGCTTTCTTT.

The CDR3 nucleotides are TGTGCCACCAGCAGGGCTGGGGGTAGCAATCAGCCCCAGCATTTT. Translated: CATSRAGGSNQPQHF. The V call is TRBV15, the J call TRBJ1-5, with a tentative D call TRBD1 (5 bases). Germline loops: CDR1 LNHNV, CDR2 YYDKDF (reference sequence). CDR3 length: 15 residues. Trimming took off 3 bases at V and 0 bases at J, with 9 bases between the two ends.

Only a few counts were recorded for this clonotype. The J gene is TRBJ2-5, the V gene TRBV18, with D uncertain. Germline V gene data show CDR1 as KGHSH and CDR2 as LQKENI. Trimming took 6 bases from V and 3 from J, leaving 5 bases between them. This CDR3 is built from 11 residues. The CDR3 sequence: CASSPEETQYF. CDR3 sequence (DNA): TGTGCCAGCTCTCCAGAAGAGACCCAGTACTTC.

The chain links TRBV24-1 to TRBJ1-1; D ambiguous. The V gene lost 7 bases and the J gene lost 2 bases, with 10 bases spanning the gap. CDR1 is KGHDR and CDR2 is SFDVKD in the germline V gene. CDR3 length: 13 residues. CDR3 nucleotides: TGTGCCACCAGGCCCCAGGCAAACACTGAAGCTTTCTTT. As protein: CATRPQANTEAFF.

The J gene is TRBJ2-7, the V gene TRBV2; 10 nucleotides match TRBD1. The CDR3 extends over 14 amino acids. V shed 4 bases and J 7 bases; nucleotides not matched to a gene: 7. Germline values: CDR1 SNHLY, CDR2 FYNNEI. As DNA, the CDR3 is TGTGCCAGCAGTGGGAGGACAGGGGGTTGGGAGCAGTACTTC. Protein sequence: CASSGRTGGWEQYF.

The chain links TRBV6-1 to TRBJ1-2; D is ambiguous. The CDR3 extends over 10 amino acids. The germline V and J ends were trimmed by 5 bases and 5 bases, with 3 bases remaining between them. Germline CDR1 is MNHNS and CDR2 is SASEGT. The chain's CDR3 is CASSKYGYTF. CDR3 in DNA: TGTGCCAGCAGTAAATATGGCTACACCTTC.

The chain joins TRBV27 to TRBJ2-7; D remains unclear. The germline V gene encodes CDR1 MNHEY and CDR2 SMNVEV (reference sequence). The CDR3 is 12 residues long. The V gene lost 3 bases and the J gene lost 5 bases, with 8 bases spanning the gap. The CDR3 loop is CASSFRPNEQYF. The CDR3 coding sequence is TGTGCCAGCAGTTTCAGGCCCAACGAGCAGTACTTC.

The gene calls are TRBV12-3 or TRBV12-4 and TRBJ1-6; D not certain. The length of the CDR3 is 12 residues. V lost 2 bases and J 7 bases, leaving 3 bases between the germline ends. The DNA of the CDR3 is TGTGCCAGCAGTTTAATGAATTCACCCCTCCACTTT. Its translation is CASSLMNSPLHF.

The rearrangement joins TRBV7-9 to TRBJ2-3; D unresolved. The CDR3 contains 12 residues. The ends were cut back, 3 bases at V and 6 bases at J, with 7 bases in the middle. Germline V gives CDR1 SEHNR, CDR2 FQNEAQ (reference sequence). CDR3 bases: TGTGCCAGCAGCTTGAAGGATGATACGCAGTATTTT. It yields the protein CASSLKDDTQYF. The variable domain in full, completed from reference TRBV7-9 and TRBJ2-3, reads DTGVSQNPRHKITKRGQNVTFRCDPISEHNRLYWYRQTLGQGPEFLTYFQNEAQLEKSRLLSDRFSAERPKGSFSTLEIQRTEQGDSAMYLCASSLKDDTQYFGPGTRLTVL.

The chain links TRBV20-1 to TRBJ1-4, with 10 bases matching TRBD1. The junction had 5 bases not matched to a gene; V was cut back by 3 bases and J by 7 bases. CDR1 is DFQATT and CDR2 is SNEGSKA in the germline V gene (reference sequence). The CDR3 runs to 14 residues. The CDR3 DNA follows: TGCAGTGCTAGTCCCGGGACAGGGGTTGAAAAACTGTTTTTT. As protein: CSASPGTGVEKLFF.

Only one count was recorded for this clonotype. The J gene is TRBJ1-5, the V gene TRBV6-6, with D possibly being TRBD1 (6 bases). V was shortened by 2 bases and J by 0 bases, with 8 bases between the two germline ends. CDR1 is MNHNY and CDR2 is SVGAGI in the germline V gene (reference sequence). The CDR3 contains 15 residues. The CDR3 DNA sequence: TGTGCCAGCAGTTACGGGGGGGCTAGCAATCAGCCCCAGCATTTT. Residues: CASSYGGASNQPQHF.

V and J are TRBV20-1 and TRBJ2-7; D remains unclear. Trimming took off 3 bases at V and 3 bases at J, with 12 bases between the two ends. CDR1 is DFQATT, CDR2 SNEGSKA, per germline (reference sequence). The CDR3 is 13 amino acids. CDR3 residues: CSARDGRGYEQYF. Here the CDR3 DNA reads TGCAGTGCTAGGGACGGCCGAGGCTACGAGCAGTACTTC.

The chain has TRBV3-1 and TRBJ2-1; the D gene is possibly TRBD1 (6 bases). The CDR3 consists of 17 residues. V was pared by 1 base and J by 9 bases, with 22 bases between. Germline CDR1 is LGHDT and CDR2 is YNNKEL (reference sequence). Here the CDR3 reads CASSQVAASLQGREQFF. The CDR3 DNA sequence: TGTGCCAGCAGCCAAGTGGCCGCTAGTCTGCAGGGGCGTGAGCAGTTCTTC.

The chain recombines TRBV20-1 with TRBJ2-6; no clear D. The V end was cut by 6 bases, the J end by 2 bases, with 17 bases between. Germline loops: CDR1 DFQATT, CDR2 SNEGSKA (reference sequence). The length of the CDR3 is 16 residues. CDR3 in amino acids: CSAPRWGQTGANVLTF. The CDR3 region has the DNA TGCAGTGCCCCGAGGTGGGGTCAGACTGGGGCCAACGTCCTGACTTTC.

The rearrangement uses TRBV7-6 and TRBJ2-5, with D perhaps TRBD1 (5 bases). The germline V and J ends were trimmed by 1 base and 1 base, with 13 bases remaining between them. The CDR3 has 16 residues. Per germline, CDR1 SGHVS and CDR2 FNYEAQ. DNA of the CDR3: TGTGCCAGCAGCTTAGGGTGGGGCCTGTCCCAAGAGACCCAGTACTTC. Translating it yields CASSLGWGLSQETQYF.

This chain joins TRBV18 and TRBJ2-7; 8 bases are shared with TRBD2. The V segment lost 4 bases and the J segment 3 bases; nucleotides outside the gene matches: 17. Germline loops: CDR1 KGHSH, CDR2 LQKENI. CDR3 size: 18 residues. CDR3 region: CASSLSGTSRGFFYEQYF. The CDR3 DNA sequence: TGTGCCAGCTCACTATCCGGGACTAGTAGGGGGTTTTTCTACGAGCAGTACTTC.

This sequence joins TRBV29-1 and TRBJ1-4; 9 bases fit TRBD1. The CDR3 totals 16 residues. The junction had 10 bases not matched to a gene; V was cut back by 2 bases and J by 6 bases. CDR1 and CDR2 from the germline V gene are SQVTM and ANQGSEA. The CDR3 DNA follows: TGCAGCGTTGAAATCCCGGGACAGGGTGTCGATGAAAAACTGTTTTTT. Encoded protein: CSVEIPGQGVDEKLFF.

The chain's CDR3 is CASRLDGNTQYF. The CDR3 DNA follows: TGTGCCAGCAGACTCGACGGTAATACGCAGTATTTT. V usage is TRBV11-1 and J usage is TRBJ2-3, with D uncertain. V dropped 6 bases and J dropped 7 bases, with 11 bases sitting between them. The CDR3 runs 12 residues. CDR1 is SGHAT, CDR2 FQDESV, per germline (reference sequence).

A single count supports this clonotype. The rearrangement uses TRBV20-1 and TRBJ2-3; tentatively, D is TRBD2 (6 bases). Deletions cut 4 bases from V and 6 bases from J, with 20 bases between. The germline CDR1 and CDR2 sequences are DFQATT and SNEGSKA (reference sequence). CDR3 length equals 15 residues. CDR3 residues: CSATKFGVGGDTQYF. CDR3 coding DNA: TGCAGTGCTACCAAGTTCGGGGTTGGAGGGGATACGCAGTATTTT.

V gene TRBV3-1 combines with J gene TRBJ2-2, with D unresolved. V was clipped by 4 bases and J by 3 bases, with 9 bases between them. CDR3 length: 14 residues. The germline V gene has CDR1 LGHDT and CDR2 YNNKEL (reference sequence). The CDR3 is CASSRRPDTGELFF. The CDR3 DNA is TGTGCCAGCAGCCGACGCCCGGACACCGGGGAGCTGTTTTTT.

CDR3 amino acids: CASSIGRQGYGKAFF. The CDR3, as DNA: TGTGCCAGTAGTATAGGGCGGCAGGGATACGGGAAAGCTTTCTTT. The chain is built from TRBV19 and TRBJ1-1; perhaps TRBD1 as D (5 bases). CDR1 is LNHDA, CDR2 SQIVND, per germline (reference sequence). V lost 1 base, J lost 9 bases, and 18 bases lay in between. This CDR3 is built from 15 residues.

The count of this clonotype is one. The chain couples TRBV9 to TRBJ2-4; D unclear. From germline, CDR1 is SGDLS and CDR2 YYNGEE. The CDR3 totals 13 residues. Trimming took 0 bases from V and 9 from J, leaving 10 bases between them. CDR3 residues: CASSVDGRGIQYF. The DNA of the CDR3 is TGTGCCAGCAGCGTAGACGGGCGCGGCATTCAGTACTTC.

The DNA of the CDR3 is TGTGCCTGGAGGACCCACCTCAGGGGACGGGAGAACACTGAAGCTTTCTTT. It codes for CAWRTHLRGRENTEAFF. This rearrangement joins TRBV30 to TRBJ1-1; possibly TRBD1 for D (6 bases). CDR3 length: 17 residues. The V gene's germline CDR1 is GTSNPN and CDR2 SVGIG (reference sequence). V was cut by 3 bases and J by 1 base, with 21 bases left in between. The variable domain in full, completed from reference TRBV30 and TRBJ1-1, reads SQTIHQWPATLVQPVGSPLSLECTVEGTSNPNLYWYRQAAGRGLQLLFYSVGIGQISSEVPQNLSASRPQDRQFILSSKKLLLSDSGFYLCAWRTHLRGRENTEAFFGQGTRLTVV.

The chain uses TRBV3-1 and TRBJ2-7; TRBD1 might be the D (6 bases). CDR1 LGHDT and CDR2 YNNKEL come from the germline V gene (reference sequence). CDR3 size: 14 residues. Trimming took 1 base from V and 3 from J, leaving 10 bases between them. As DNA, the CDR3 is TGTGCCAGCAGCCAAGGACACAGGGACTACGAGCAGTACTTC. Protein sequence: CASSQGHRDYEQYF.